This T cell receptor beta chain is from a study of T cell repertoires in cytomegalovirus infection. Study at large: Signatures in public TCR beta sequences pointed to both CMV infection and matching HLA type. Findings and caveats of the study: Totalled public TCR beta family frequency picked out people who carried CMV plus the relevant HLA.

CDR3 length equals 14 residues. Germline assignment: CDR1 MNHEY and CDR2 SVGAGI. V lost 6 bases and J 0 bases, leaving 12 bases between the germline ends. TCRdb recomputed calls from the reads with MiXCR, one row per CDR3 protein. This sample has roughly 280,000 distinct CDR3 sequences, with roughly 15% found just once. This clonotype was detected a few times. The antigen is unknown. Sequences were obtained from PBMCs. The rearrangement joins TRBV6-5 to TRBJ2-7; no clear D. This TCR came from a human donor in good health (CMV status not recorded). Some clones in this sample may be carry-over from other donors' samples. The CDR3 sequence is CASSTAPSSYEQYF. In DNA, the CDR3 is TGTGCCAGCAGCACAGCCCCAAGCTCCTACGAGCAGTACTTC.